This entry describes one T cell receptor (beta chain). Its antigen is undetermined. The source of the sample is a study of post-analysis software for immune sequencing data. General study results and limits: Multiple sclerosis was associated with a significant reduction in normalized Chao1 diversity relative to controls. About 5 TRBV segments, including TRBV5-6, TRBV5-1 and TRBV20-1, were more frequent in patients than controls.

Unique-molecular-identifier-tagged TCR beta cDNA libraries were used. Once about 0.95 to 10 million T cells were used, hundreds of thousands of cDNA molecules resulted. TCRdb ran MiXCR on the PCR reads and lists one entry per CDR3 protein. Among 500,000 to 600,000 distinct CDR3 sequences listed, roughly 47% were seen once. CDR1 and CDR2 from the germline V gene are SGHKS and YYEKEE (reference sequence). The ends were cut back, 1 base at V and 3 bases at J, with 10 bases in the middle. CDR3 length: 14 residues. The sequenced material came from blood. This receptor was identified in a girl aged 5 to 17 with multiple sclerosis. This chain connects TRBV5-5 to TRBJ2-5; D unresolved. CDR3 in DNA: TGTGCCAGCAGCTTGAGGCAAAACAAAGAGACCCAGTACTTC. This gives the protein CASSLRQNKETQYF.